This entry lists 25 T cell receptor beta chains sequenced from one sample in a study of CD8 T cells in ankylosing spondylitis. Which antigens these TCRs recognize remains unknown. Overall study findings and caveats: There was a TCR beta motif, made of eight highly homologous variants, that appeared characteristic of ankylosing spondylitis blood.

TCRdb re-derived calls from the 5' RACE reads in MiXCR, one entry per CDR3 protein. The sample records 800,000 to 900,000 distinct CDR3 sequences, about 11% being singletons. Sequenced: blood, either unsorted or a sorted T cell fraction (not recorded which). The receptors here all came from a male donor with ankylosing spondylitis.

In this sample, this clonotype turned up a few times. The V call is TRBV29-1, the J call TRBJ2-1; perhaps TRBD1 as D (5 bases). V lost 6 bases and J 2 bases, leaving 17 bases between the germline ends. Germline V gene lookup returns CDR1 SQVTM and CDR2 ANQGSEA. The CDR3 totals 15 residues. The CDR3 DNA follows: TGCAGCGTCTCCCCCTGGGGCATTCCCTACAATGAGCAGTTCTTC. It translates to CSVSPWGIPYNEQFF.

This clonotype has a handful of counts. The chain is built from TRBV20-1 and TRBJ1-1, with D perhaps TRBD1 (5 bases). From germline, CDR1 is DFQATT and CDR2 SNEGSKA (reference sequence). The CDR3 sequence is 14 residues long. Trimming stripped 5 bases from V and 4 bases from J, with 17 bases between. CDR3 region: CSALRGPEGTEAFF. CDR3 sequence (DNA): TGCAGTGCTCTACGGGGCCCTGAGGGCACTGAAGCTTTCTTT.

This clonotype was counted a few times. The J gene is TRBJ2-1, the V gene TRBV4-2; D perhaps matches TRBD2 (6 bases). Trimming removed 1 base at V and 8 bases at J, with 21 bases between. The CDR3 is 17 residues long. Germline V gives CDR1 LGHNA, CDR2 YNFKEQ. CDR3 residues: CASSQVGGTTFGYEQFF. In DNA form, the CDR3 reads TGTGCCAGCAGCCAAGTCGGCGGGACCACCTTCGGCTATGAGCAGTTCTTC.

This clonotype was counted many times. The V and J genes are TRBV29-1 and TRBJ2-2; the D gene is possibly TRBD2 (6 bases). The CDR3 contains 13 residues. Germline lookup yields CDR1 SQVTM and CDR2 ANQGSEA. Trimming took off 6 bases at V and 9 bases at J, with 17 bases between the two ends. CDR3 protein: CSVARLGGRELFF. DNA for the CDR3: TGCAGCGTGGCGCGACTAGGCGGCCGGGAGCTGTTTTTT.

In its sample, this clonotype was seen a few times. The gene calls are TRBV5-1 and TRBJ2-1; 9 bases are shared with TRBD1. V trimming: 3 bases; J trimming: 5 bases; junction bases outside the gene matches: 12. The CDR3 consists of 17 residues. Germline values: CDR1 SGHRS, CDR2 YFSETQ. Here the CDR3 reads CASSSTRPGQGDNEQFF. CDR3 nucleotides: TGCGCCAGCAGCTCGACACGACCGGGACAGGGCGACAATGAGCAGTTCTTC.

The chain links TRBV12-3 or TRBV12-4 to TRBJ2-4, with D possibly TRBD2 on 6 matching bases. CDR3 size: 15 residues. V dropped 0 bases and J dropped 7 bases, with 13 bases sitting between them. CDR3 region: CASSLAEGGRNIQYF. As DNA, the CDR3 is TGTGCCAGCAGTTTAGCGGAGGGCGGTAGGAACATTCAGTACTTC.

This clonotype was seen at least ten times. The gene calls are TRBV5-1 and TRBJ2-7; D not resolved. Germline V gene lookup returns CDR1 SGHRS and CDR2 YFSETQ. V lost 0 bases and J lost 2, with 9 bases in between. This CDR3 contains 14 residues. The CDR3 region has the DNA TGCGCCAGCAGCTTGGTTCCAGGTCCCTACGAGCAGTACTTC. Translated: CASSLVPGPYEQYF.

The chain recombines TRBV15 with TRBJ2-7; D remains ambiguous. The CDR3 consists of 12 residues. Germline values: CDR1 LNHNV, CDR2 YYDKDF (reference sequence). Trimming cost V 1 base and J 3 bases, with 4 bases left between them. DNA for the CDR3: TGTGCCACCAGCAGAGGGAACTACGAGCAGTACTTC. This gives the protein CATSRGNYEQYF. The full variable domain, rest sourced from reference TRBV15 and TRBJ2-7, is DAMVIQNPRYQVTQFGKPVTLSCSQTLNHNVMYWYQQKSSQAPKLLFHYYDKDFNNEADTPDNFQSRRPNTSFCFLDIRSPGLGDTAMYLCATSRGNYEQYFGPGTRLTVT.

The CDR3 DNA sequence: TGTGCCAGCAGCTTAGTAGGGGGGGGGATTGGTAAACTGTTTTTT. This gives the protein CASSLVGGGIGKLFF. V is TRBV7-2 and J is TRBJ1-4; TRBD1 might be the D (6 bases). Deletions cut 1 base from V and 11 bases from J, with 17 bases between. The CDR3 runs 15 residues. The germline CDR1 and CDR2 sequences are SGHTA and FQGNSA.

This clonotype appeared many times. The chain combines TRBV20-1 with TRBJ2-1; TRBD2 might be the D (7 bases). V was trimmed by 5 bases and J by 5 bases, leaving 13 bases between them. The V gene's germline CDR1 is DFQATT and CDR2 SNEGSKA (reference sequence). CDR3 length: 13 amino acids. For the CDR3, the DNA is TGCAGTGCTTCGGGGGGCGGGGACAATGAGCAGTTCTTC. Its protein is CSASGGGDNEQFF.

The V gene is TRBV28, the J gene TRBJ2-2; D remains unclear. The CDR3 is made up of 13 amino acids. The germline V gene encodes CDR1 MDHEN and CDR2 SYDVKM. V was shortened by 5 bases and J by 6 bases, with 10 bases between the two germline ends. For the CDR3, the DNA is TGTGCCAGCAGTCTTTATGTATCCGGGGAGCTGTTTTTT. Translating it yields CASSLYVSGELFF.

V gene TRBV20-1 combines with J gene TRBJ2-7; D may match TRBD1 or TRBD2 (6 bases each). Germline-derived CDR1 and CDR2 are DFQATT and SNEGSKA (reference sequence). There are 14 residues in the CDR3. V lost 6 bases and J 4 bases, leaving 19 bases between the germline ends. The CDR3: CSATAGGKGYEQYF. Written as DNA, the CDR3 is TGCAGTGCCACGGCCGGGGGCAAGGGGTACGAGCAGTACTTC.

The chain combines TRBV15 with TRBJ1-6; D possibly corresponds to TRBD1 (5 bases). The CDR3 is 15 residues long. CDR1 and CDR2 from the germline V gene are LNHNV and YYDKDF (reference sequence). Trimming removed 0 bases at V and 10 bases at J, with 13 bases between. The CDR3 here is CATSRDGAGYSPLHF. The CDR3 DNA sequence: TGTGCCACCAGCAGAGATGGGGCAGGGTACTCACCCCTCCACTTT.

This clonotype was counted between two and nine times. The J gene is TRBJ2-7, the V gene TRBV29-1; D is unresolved. The V end lost 7 bases, the J end lost 0 bases, and 10 bases lay between the germline ends. Germline CDR1 and CDR2: SQVTM and ANQGSEA. The CDR3 runs 12 residues. DNA of the CDR3: TGCAGCGCCGAAGGAGTCTCCTACGAGCAGTACTTC. This encodes CSAEGVSYEQYF.

The chain recombines TRBV29-1 with TRBJ2-5; tentatively, D is TRBD1 or TRBD2 (5 bases each). V was trimmed by 3 bases and J by 5 bases, leaving 16 bases between them. The CDR3 runs 14 residues. Germline V CDR1 and CDR2: SQVTM, ANQGSEA. CDR3 in amino acids: CSVDQGPLGETQYF. CDR3 nucleotide sequence: TGCAGCGTTGACCAGGGACCTCTGGGCGAGACCCAGTACTTC. The entire variable domain, with the rest obtained from reference TRBV29-1 and TRBJ2-5, is as follows: SAVISQKPSRDICQRGTSLTIQCQVDSQVTMMFWYRQQPGQSLTLIATANQGSEATYESGFVIDKFPISRPNLTFSTLTVSNMSPEDSSIYLCSVDQGPLGETQYFGPGTRLLVL.

V and J are TRBV5-5 and TRBJ2-6, with 11 bases fitting TRBD1. CDR1 and CDR2 (germline): SGHKS, YYEKEE (reference sequence). The CDR3 loop spans 17 amino acids. J lost 2 bases, V lost 6 bases, and 7 bases had no gene match. CDR3 region: CASTPPGQGAGANVLTF. The CDR3 nucleotides read TGTGCCAGCACCCCTCCGGGACAGGGGGCTGGGGCCAACGTCCTGACTTTC.

V usage is TRBV5-1 and J usage is TRBJ1-5; D perhaps matches TRBD1 (5 bases). The CDR3 has 14 amino acids. Trimming removed 0 bases from V and 2 bases from J, with 6 bases in between. Per germline, CDR1 SGHRS and CDR2 YFSETQ. The CDR3 DNA sequence: TGCGCCAGCAGCTTGGGACAGCGCAATCAGCCCCAGCATTTT. Residues: CASSLGQRNQPQHF.

This clonotype was seen ten or more times. This chain joins TRBV29-1 and TRBJ1-1; 7 bases align to TRBD1. Germline V gives CDR1 SQVTM, CDR2 ANQGSEA. Trimming at V came to 6 bases and at J to 0 bases, leaving 4 bases not matched to a gene. This CDR3 spans 13 amino acids. The CDR3 reads CSVRGQLNTEAFF. The CDR3 nucleotides read TGCAGCGTGAGGGGACAGTTGAACACTGAAGCTTTCTTT.

This clonotype was counted between two and nine times. The chain is built from TRBV6-5 and TRBJ2-1, with TRBD2 matching over 11 bases. The germline gives CDR1 MNHEY, CDR2 SVGAGI. The junction had 4 bases not matched to a gene; V was cut back by 2 bases and J by 4 bases. The CDR3 is 16 amino acids. CDR3 protein: CASSYVSGRGYNEQFF. The CDR3 nucleotides read TGTGCCAGCAGTTACGTTAGCGGGAGGGGTTACAATGAGCAGTTCTTC.

At least ten counts were recorded for this clonotype. The chain recombines TRBV10-3 with TRBJ2-5, with TRBD1 matching 10 bases. Germline V gene lookup returns CDR1 ENHRY and CDR2 SYGVKD. The V gene end was trimmed by 6 bases and the J gene end by 1 base; junction bases not matched to a gene: 5. The CDR3 has 15 amino acids. CDR3 coding DNA: TGTGCCATCAGGGGGACAGGGGACGTCCAAGAGACCCAGTACTTC. Protein: CAIRGTGDVQETQYF.

This clonotype was found a few times. This chain joins TRBV18 and TRBJ2-5; no firm D call. The V end lost 0 bases, the J end lost 5 bases, and 13 bases lay between the germline ends. The CDR3 is 15 amino acids. Germline V gene data show CDR1 as KGHSH and CDR2 as LQKENI. The CDR3 region is CASSPPNQFVETQYF. The DNA for the CDR3 is TGTGCCAGCTCACCACCGAACCAGTTTGTCGAGACCCAGTACTTC.

The chain carries TRBV18 and TRBJ1-2, with TRBD1 matching 8 bases. This CDR3 comprises 14 residues. V lost 2 bases to trimming and J lost 8 bases; unmatched junction nucleotides: 7. The germline CDR1 and CDR2 sequences are KGHSH and LQKENI. CDR3 sequence (DNA): TGTGCCAGCTCACCAACGACAGGGGAGGAGGGCTACACCTTC. Amino acid sequence: CASSPTTGEEGYTF.

At least ten counts were recorded for this clonotype. The germline gene is not matched at one end of the junction; a read error may be the cause. J is TRBJ2-5 and V is TRBV9; no reliable D call. In germline, CDR1 is SGDLS, CDR2 YYNGEE. The CDR3 is 11 residues long. The CDR3 spells CASSSASGLLF. CDR3 sequence (DNA): TGTGCCAGCAGCTCGGCGTCCGGGCTCCTATTC.

This CDR3 is CSARDPSGWKGGELFF. The CDR3 DNA is TGCAGTGCTAGAGACCCTAGCGGGTGGAAGGGCGGGGAGCTGTTTTTT. The chain combines TRBV20-1 with TRBJ2-2; the match to TRBD2 covers 8 bases. Trimming took 0 bases from V and 7 from J; bases not matched to a gene: 10. The CDR3 runs 16 residues. Germline V CDR1 and CDR2: DFQATT, SNEGSKA (reference sequence).

This clonotype was seen only a few times. The rearrangement joins TRBV7-2 to TRBJ1-1; the D is unclear. The ends were cut back, 0 bases at V and 2 bases at J, with 7 bases in the middle. The CDR3 has 14 amino acids. Germline values: CDR1 SGHTA, CDR2 FQGNSA. CDR3 amino acids: CASSLALLNTEAFF. In DNA, the CDR3 is TGTGCCAGCAGCTTAGCGCTCCTCAACACTGAAGCTTTCTTT.